Included here is one T cell receptor (beta chain) sequence, with context. Its matching antigen is unknown. These data come from a study of OX40 agonist ivuxolimab in advanced cancers. About the study: Treatment of patients was with ivuxolimab, an agonistic anti-OX40 (CD134) antibody. The dose of intravenous ivuxolimab that patients received every 2 weeks ranged from 0.01 to 10 mg/kg.

Study results and limitations: Specificity for antigen went undetermined in the expanded peripheral T cells.

Assay used: immunoSEQ multiplex PCR; TCRdb lists only in-frame clones, some missing. Of roughly 80,000 clones listed, roughly 85% are singletons. Trimming took off 2 bases at V and 10 bases at J, with 18 bases between the two ends. This CDR3 comprises 14 residues. Germline CDR1 is SGHNT and CDR2 is YYREEE (reference sequence). This chain connects TRBV5-4 to TRBJ1-1, with D unclear. This TCR was sampled from an adult with an advanced solid tumor such as melanoma, head and neck, liver or kidney cancer. The input for sequencing was CD4+ or CD8+ T cells sorted from blood, taken in a trial of the OX40 agonist ivuxolimab. The CDR3: CASSFTEMRQRAFF. CDR3 coding DNA: TGTGCCAGCAGCTTTACTGAGATGAGACAAAGAGCTTTCTTT.